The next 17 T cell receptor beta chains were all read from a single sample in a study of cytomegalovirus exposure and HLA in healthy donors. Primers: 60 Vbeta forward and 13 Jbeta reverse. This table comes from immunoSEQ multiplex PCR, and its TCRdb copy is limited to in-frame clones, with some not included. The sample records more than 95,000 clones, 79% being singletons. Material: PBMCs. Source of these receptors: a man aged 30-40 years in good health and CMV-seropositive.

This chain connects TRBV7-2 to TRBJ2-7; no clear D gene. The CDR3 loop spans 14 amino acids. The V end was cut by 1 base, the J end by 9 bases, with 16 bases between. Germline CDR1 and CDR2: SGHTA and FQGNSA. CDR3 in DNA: TGTGCCAGCAGCTTAGACGCCCCTAGAGCTCGGCAGTACTTC. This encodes CASSLDAPRARQYF.

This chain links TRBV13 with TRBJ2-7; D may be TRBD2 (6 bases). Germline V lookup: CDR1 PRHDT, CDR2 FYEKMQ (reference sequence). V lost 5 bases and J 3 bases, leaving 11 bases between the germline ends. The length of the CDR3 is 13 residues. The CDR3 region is CASSPPGSYEQYF. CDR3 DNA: TGTGCCAGCAGCCCCCCCGGGAGCTACGAGCAGTACTTC.

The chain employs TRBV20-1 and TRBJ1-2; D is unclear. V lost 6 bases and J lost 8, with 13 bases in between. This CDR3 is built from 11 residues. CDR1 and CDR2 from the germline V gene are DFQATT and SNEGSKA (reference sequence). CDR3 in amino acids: CSAPVVQGYTF. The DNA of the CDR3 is TGCAGTGCCCCCGTGGTCCAGGGCTACACCTTC.

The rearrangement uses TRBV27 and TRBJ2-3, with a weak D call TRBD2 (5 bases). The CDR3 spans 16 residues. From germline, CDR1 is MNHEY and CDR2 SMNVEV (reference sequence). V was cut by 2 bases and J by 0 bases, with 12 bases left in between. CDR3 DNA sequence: TGTGCCAGCAGTTTACTAGCAGTCCTTAGCACAGATACGCAGTATTTT. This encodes CASSLLAVLSTDTQYF.

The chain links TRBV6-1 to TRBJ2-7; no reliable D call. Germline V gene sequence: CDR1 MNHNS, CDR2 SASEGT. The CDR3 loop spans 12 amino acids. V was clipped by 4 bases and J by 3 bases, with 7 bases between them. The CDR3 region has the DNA TGTGCCAGCAGTGTATGGAGCTACGAGCAGTACTTC. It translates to CASSVWSYEQYF.

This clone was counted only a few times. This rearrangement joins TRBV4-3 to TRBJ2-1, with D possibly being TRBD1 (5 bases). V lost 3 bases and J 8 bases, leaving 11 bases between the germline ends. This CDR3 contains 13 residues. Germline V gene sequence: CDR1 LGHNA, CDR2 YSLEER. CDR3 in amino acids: CASSHGQGYEQFF. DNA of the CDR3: TGCGCCAGCAGCCATGGTCAGGGTTATGAGCAGTTCTTC.

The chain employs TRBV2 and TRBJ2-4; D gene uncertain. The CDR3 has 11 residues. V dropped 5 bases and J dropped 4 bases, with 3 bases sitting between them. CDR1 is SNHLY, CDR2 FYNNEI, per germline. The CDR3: CASSTKNIQYF. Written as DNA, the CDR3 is TGTGCCAGCAGTACTAAAAACATTCAGTACTTC. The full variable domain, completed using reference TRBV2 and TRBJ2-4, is EPEVTQTPSHQVTQMGQEVILRCVPISNHLYFYWYRQILGQKVEFLVSFYNNEISEKSEIFDDQFSVERPDGSNFTLKIRSTKLEDSAMYFCASSTKNIQYFGAGTRLSVL.

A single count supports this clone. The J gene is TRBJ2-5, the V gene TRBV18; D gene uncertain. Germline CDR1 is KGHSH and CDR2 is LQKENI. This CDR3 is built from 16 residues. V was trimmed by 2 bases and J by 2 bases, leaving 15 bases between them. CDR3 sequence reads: CASSPYNSLLQETQYF. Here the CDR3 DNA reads TGTGCCAGCTCACCATATAACAGTCTGCTACAAGAGACCCAGTACTTC.

The chain's CDR3 is CASSQEPSGSFGGSYEQYF. The CDR3 coding sequence is TGCGCCAGCAGCCAAGAACCTAGCGGGAGCTTCGGGGGCTCCTACGAGCAGTACTTC. The chain combines TRBV4-3 with TRBJ2-7, with 10 bases aligning to TRBD2. J gave up 0 bases and V 0 bases, and 11 bases lay outside the gene matches. The germline V gene encodes CDR1 LGHNA and CDR2 YSLEER. The CDR3 is made up of 19 amino acids.

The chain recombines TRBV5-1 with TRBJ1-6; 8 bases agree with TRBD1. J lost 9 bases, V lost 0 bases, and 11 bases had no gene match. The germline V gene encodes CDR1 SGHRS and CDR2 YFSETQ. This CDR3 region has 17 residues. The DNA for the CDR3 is TGCGCCAGCAGCTTGGACTCACACTCAGGGGGCGGTTCACCCCTCCACTTT. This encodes CASSLDSHSGGGSPLHF.

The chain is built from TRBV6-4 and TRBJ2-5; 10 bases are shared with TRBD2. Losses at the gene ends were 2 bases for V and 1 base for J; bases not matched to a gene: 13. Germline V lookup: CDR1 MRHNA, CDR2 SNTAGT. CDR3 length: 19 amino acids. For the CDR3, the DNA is TGTGCCAGCAGTGACGGGGTGGCTAGCGGGGGCGGACTCCAAGAGACCCAGTACTTC. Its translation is CASSDGVASGGGLQETQYF.

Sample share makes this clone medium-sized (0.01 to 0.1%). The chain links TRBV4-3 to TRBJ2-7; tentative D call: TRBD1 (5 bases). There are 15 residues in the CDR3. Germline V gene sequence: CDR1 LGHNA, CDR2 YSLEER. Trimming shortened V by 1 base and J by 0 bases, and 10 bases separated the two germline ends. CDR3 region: CASSQVSDSSYEQYF. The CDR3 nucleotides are TGCGCCAGCAGCCAAGTATCAGACAGCTCCTACGAGCAGTACTTC.

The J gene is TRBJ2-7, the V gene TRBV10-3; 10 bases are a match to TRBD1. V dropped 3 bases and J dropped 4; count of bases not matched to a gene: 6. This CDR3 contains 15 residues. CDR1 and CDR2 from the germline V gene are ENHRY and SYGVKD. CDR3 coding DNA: TGTGCCATCAGTGACCAGACAGGGGGCAGGTACGAGCAGTACTTC. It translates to CAISDQTGGRYEQYF.

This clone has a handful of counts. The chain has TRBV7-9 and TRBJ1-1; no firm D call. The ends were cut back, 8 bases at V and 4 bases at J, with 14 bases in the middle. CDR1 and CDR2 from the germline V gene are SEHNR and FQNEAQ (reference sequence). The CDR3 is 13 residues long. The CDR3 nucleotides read TGTGCCAGCGGGGTCCGGGATGCCACTGAAGCTTTCTTT. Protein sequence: CASGVRDATEAFF.

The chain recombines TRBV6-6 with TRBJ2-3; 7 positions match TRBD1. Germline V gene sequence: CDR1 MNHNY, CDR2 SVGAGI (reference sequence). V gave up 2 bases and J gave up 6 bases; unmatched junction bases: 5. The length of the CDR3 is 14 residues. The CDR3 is CASSYRGGEDTQYF. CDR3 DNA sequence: TGTGCCAGCAGTTACAGAGGGGGCGAGGATACGCAGTATTTT.

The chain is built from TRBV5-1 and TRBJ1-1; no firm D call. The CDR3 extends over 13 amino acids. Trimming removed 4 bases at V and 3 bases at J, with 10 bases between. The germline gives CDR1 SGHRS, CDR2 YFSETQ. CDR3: CASSPQDYTEAFF. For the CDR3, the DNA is TGCGCCAGCAGCCCCCAGGACTACACTGAAGCTTTCTTT. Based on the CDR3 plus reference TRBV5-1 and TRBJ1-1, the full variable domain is KAGVTQTPRYLIKTRGQQVTLSCSPISGHRSVSWYQQTPGQGLQFLFEYFSETQRNKGNFPGRFSGRQFSNSRSEMNVSTLELGDSALYLCASSPQDYTEAFFGQGTRLTVV.

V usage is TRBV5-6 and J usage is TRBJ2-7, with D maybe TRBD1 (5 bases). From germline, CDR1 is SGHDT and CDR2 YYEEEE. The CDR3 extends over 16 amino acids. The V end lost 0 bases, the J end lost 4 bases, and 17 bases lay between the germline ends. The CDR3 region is CASSLGRRRAHYEQYF. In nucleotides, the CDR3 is TGTGCCAGCAGCTTGGGTCGGCGCAGGGCCCATTACGAGCAGTACTTC.